This T cell receptor (beta chain) was captured by sequencing in a study of blood T cell repertoires in COVID-19. Across the whole study: The origin of the acute and convalescent COVID-19 samples was the United States, Italy and Spain.

Trimming removed 4 bases from V and 10 bases from J; junction bases left unmatched: 10. Germline assignment: CDR1 SGHAT and CDR2 FQDESV (reference sequence). This CDR3 has 14 amino acids. Living in 25 or so US areas, the participants were between about 18 and 100 years of age. Cohort allocation depended upon clinical history that participants reported. Only in-frame clones appear in the TCRdb table, and some are missing; sequencing was by immunoSEQ multiplex PCR. The data show 250,000 or so clones, about 85% seen once. Specimen: PBMCs or T cells enriched from blood (not recorded which). The clonotype was recovered from a woman aged 50 to 60 who had been exposed to COVID-19. J is TRBJ1-1 and V is TRBV11-1; 9 nucleotides line up with TRBD1. In DNA form, the CDR3 reads TGTGCCAGCAGCTATCGGACAGGGGATACTCTAGCTTTCTTT. Translating gives CASSYRTGDTLAFF.